The next 17 T cell receptor beta chains were all read from a single sample in a study of shared clonotypes between healthy human individuals. Repertoires were generated with immunoSEQ multiplex PCR, while TCRdb's copy carries only in-frame clones and drops some. Of a few million clones listed, over 85% are singletons. Material: naive CD4+ T cells from PBMCs. Subset denoted: CD45RA+ positively selected. The receptors originated from a man aged 18 to 29 in good health. Some clones in this sample may be carry-over from other donors' samples.

The rearrangement joins TRBV5-1 to TRBJ2-3; 10 bases are a match to TRBD1. This CDR3 is 14 amino acids long. Losses at the gene ends were 5 bases for V and 4 bases for J; bases not matched to a gene: 4. The germline V gene encodes CDR1 SGHRS and CDR2 YFSETQ. The CDR3 region is CASRPGQGSDTQYF. CDR3 nucleotides: TGCGCCAGCAGACCGGGACAGGGGTCAGATACGCAGTATTTT.

This clone occurred a few times. V is TRBV14 and J is TRBJ1-2, with D perhaps matching TRBD1 (5 bases). The CDR3 has 13 residues. Per germline, CDR1 SGHDN and CDR2 FVKESK. Trimming took 2 bases from V and 9 from J, leaving 13 bases between them. The CDR3 spells CASSQSGRTSYTF. The DNA of the CDR3 is TGTGCCAGCAGCCAATCTGGCAGGACAAGCTACACCTTC.

The chain couples TRBV7-3 to TRBJ2-1; D perhaps matches TRBD2 (5 bases). V was clipped by 3 bases and J by 7 bases, with 16 bases between them. Germline V lookup: CDR1 SGHTA, CDR2 FQGTGA. This CDR3 contains 15 residues. The CDR3 here is CASSFTRSDRNEQFF. The CDR3 DNA is TGTGCCAGCAGCTTTACTAGATCAGATAGGAATGAGCAGTTCTTC.

The genes are TRBV7-9 and TRBJ1-1; D is uncertain. The germline V and J ends were trimmed by 1 base and 3 bases, with 12 bases remaining between them. CDR1 is SEHNR, CDR2 FQNEAQ, per germline (reference sequence). This CDR3 has 15 residues. The CDR3 DNA reads as TGTGCCAGCAGCTTAGTTGGAGGGAAGTACACTGAAGCTTTCTTT. Translated, it gives CASSLVGGKYTEAFF.

Points on this clone: The sample has other DNA sequences that encode this CDR3 too. The chain has TRBV11-3 and TRBJ1-3, with D unresolved. CDR3 size: 13 residues. V was cut by 6 bases and J by 0 bases, with 6 bases left in between. Germline values: CDR1 SGHNT, CDR2 YENEEA. CDR3 region: CASSPGSGNTIYF. The CDR3 region has the DNA TGTGCCAGCAGTCCGGGCTCTGGAAACACCATATATTTT. Combining the CDR3 with reference TRBV11-3 and TRBJ1-3 gives the whole variable domain EAGVVQSPRYKIIEKKQPVAFWCNPISGHNTLYWYLQNLGQGPELLIRYENEEAVDDSQLPKDRFSAERLKGVDSTLKIQPAELGDSAVYLCASSPGSGNTIYFGEGSWLTVV.

The chain joins TRBV18 to TRBJ1-3, with TRBD1 as a possible D gene (5 bases). The CDR3 consists of 15 residues. Germline assignment: CDR1 KGHSH and CDR2 LQKENI. Trimming took off 3 bases at V and 4 bases at J, with 13 bases between the two ends. CDR3 loop: CASSPSPTGGNTIYF. The CDR3 DNA reads TGTGCCAGCTCACCCTCTCCTACAGGAGGAAACACCATATATTTT.

The chain employs TRBV5-1 and TRBJ2-2, with D tentatively TRBD2 (6 bases). Germline CDR1 SGHRS, CDR2 YFSETQ. The V and J ends lost 4 bases and 2 bases respectively, with 15 bases between them. The CDR3 extends over 16 amino acids. The CDR3 DNA is TGCGCCAGCAGCCCCCGGTCCGGGAGAAACACCGGGGAGCTGTTTTTT. This sequence encodes CASSPRSGRNTGELFF.

The chain uses TRBV7-2 and TRBJ2-7; 11 bases are a match to TRBD2. J was trimmed by 6 bases and V by 3 bases; bases with no gene match: 4. Germline V CDR1 and CDR2: SGHTA, FQGNSA. This CDR3 has 14 residues. This CDR3 is CASSFSGREGEQYF. CDR3 bases: TGTGCCAGCAGCTTTAGCGGGAGGGAGGGCGAGCAGTACTTC.

J is TRBJ2-7 and V is TRBV28; 7 bases agree with TRBD1. CDR3 size: 14 residues. V dropped 5 bases and J dropped 4; count of bases not matched to a gene: 8. Germline-derived CDR1 and CDR2 are MDHEN and SYDVKM. CDR3 residues: CASSLTGTVYEQYF. CDR3 in DNA: TGTGCCAGCAGTCTAACCGGGACAGTTTACGAGCAGTACTTC.

The CDR3 loop is CASSFGTVEFREQYF. CDR3 DNA sequence: TGTGCCAGCAGCTTCGGGACGGTGGAGTTTCGCGAGCAGTACTTC. The genes are TRBV7-9 and TRBJ2-7; D might be TRBD1 or TRBD2, each matching 5 bases. Germline assignment: CDR1 SEHNR and CDR2 FQNEAQ (reference sequence). The CDR3 contains 15 residues. Trimming shortened V by 3 bases and J by 6 bases, and 18 bases separated the two germline ends.

J is TRBJ1-1 and V is TRBV6-1, with TRBD1 identical over 10 bases. The germline gives CDR1 MNHNS, CDR2 SASEGT. With 10 bases clipped from V and 5 bases from J, the junction kept 10 bases outside the gene matches. The CDR3 runs to 14 residues. In nucleotides, the CDR3 is TGTGCCATTTCAACCGGGACAGGGGAGACTGAAGCTTTCTTT. It translates to CAISTGTGETEAFF.

This sequence joins TRBV7-2 and TRBJ1-4, with D perhaps TRBD1 (6 bases). V gave up 6 bases and J gave up 8 bases, with 19 bases separating them. CDR1 SGHTA and CDR2 FQGNSA come from the germline V gene. The CDR3 spans 15 residues. CDR3 protein: CASRSRNREGEKLFF. In DNA form, the CDR3 reads TGTGCCAGCAGGTCGAGGAACAGGGAGGGCGAAAAACTGTTTTTT.

The rearrangement uses TRBV15 and TRBJ2-1; the match to TRBD2 covers 7 bases. Germline CDR1 is LNHNV and CDR2 is YYDKDF (reference sequence). V lost 3 bases, J lost 8 bases, and 7 bases stayed unmatched. The CDR3 length is 14 residues. The CDR3, as DNA: TGTGCCACCAGCAGCAGACTAGCTGGATATGAGCAGTTCTTC. It specifies CATSSRLAGYEQFF.

The chain couples TRBV6-5 to TRBJ2-5; TRBD2 might be the D (5 bases). CDR3 length equals 14 residues. Per the germline V gene, CDR1 is MNHEY and CDR2 is SVGAGI. V lost 5 bases, J lost 4 bases, and 14 bases lay in between. CDR3 sequence (DNA): TGTGCCAGCAGTCCGTCGTGGGAGACAGAGACCCAGTACTTC. Its translation: CASSPSWETETQYF.

This chain connects TRBV30 to TRBJ1-1, with a possible D match to TRBD1 (5 bases). Germline-derived CDR1 and CDR2 are GTSNPN and SVGIG (reference sequence). The CDR3 spans 15 residues. V lost 3 bases, J lost 5 bases, and 19 bases lay in between. CDR3 sequence (DNA): TGTGCCTGGAGCGCAAGAGGGGCGGGTGAGACTGAAGCTTTCTTT. It codes for CAWSARGAGETEAFF.

The chain is built from TRBV14 and TRBJ2-3; a possible D gene is TRBD1 (6 bases). The CDR3 spans 15 residues. The ends were cut back, 0 bases at V and 6 bases at J, with 13 bases in the middle. Germline values: CDR1 SGHDN, CDR2 FVKESK. CDR3 residues: CASSQELGGEDTQYF. CDR3 bases: TGTGCCAGCAGCCAAGAATTAGGGGGAGAGGATACGCAGTATTTT.

This clone has a single count. The chain joins TRBV5-1 to TRBJ2-5; unclear D gene. CDR1 SGHRS and CDR2 YFSETQ come from the germline V gene. V shed 2 bases and J shed 5 bases, with 13 bases lying between them. This CDR3 is built from 14 residues. The CDR3 nucleotides read TGCGCCAGCAGCTTATTTGGGGTACAGGAGACCCAGTACTTC. Amino acids: CASSLFGVQETQYF. The whole variable domain, remainder taken from reference TRBV5-1 and TRBJ2-5, is KAGVTQTPRYLIKTRGQQVTLSCSPISGHRSVSWYQQTPGQGLQFLFEYFSETQRNKGNFPGRFSGRQFSNSRSEMNVSTLELGDSALYLCASSLFGVQETQYFGPGTRLLVL.